Given below is one TCR beta chain in context. These data come from a study of blood T cell repertoires in COVID-19. Study background: The cDNA or gDNA used as material had been derived from T cells, B-cell-depleted T cells, or PBMCs.

A COVID-19 case had been met by exposed participants during the 2 weeks before study entry. Authors' data handling: How many nucleated cells were present was estimated from reference gene primer amplification. Libraries were prepared by immunoSEQ multiplex PCR; TCRdb keeps only in-frame clonotypes and omits some of them. V, J and clone size are those of that table, while D and trimming were read from the DNA. In the table there are 200,000 to 300,000 clones, under 90% of which are singletons. Sequenced material: PBMCs or T cells enriched from blood (not recorded which). The clonotype was recovered from a middle-aged woman who had been exposed to COVID-19.

For the CDR3, the DNA is TGTGCCAGCAGTCCCGATGGACAGGCTTCGGGGGAGCAGTACTTC. Protein product: CASSPDGQASGEQYF. The V call is TRBV28, the J call TRBJ2-7; 7 bases match TRBD1. Losses at the gene ends were 5 bases for V and 7 bases for J; bases not matched to a gene: 14. The CDR3 extends over 15 amino acids. Per germline, CDR1 MDHEN and CDR2 SYDVKM.